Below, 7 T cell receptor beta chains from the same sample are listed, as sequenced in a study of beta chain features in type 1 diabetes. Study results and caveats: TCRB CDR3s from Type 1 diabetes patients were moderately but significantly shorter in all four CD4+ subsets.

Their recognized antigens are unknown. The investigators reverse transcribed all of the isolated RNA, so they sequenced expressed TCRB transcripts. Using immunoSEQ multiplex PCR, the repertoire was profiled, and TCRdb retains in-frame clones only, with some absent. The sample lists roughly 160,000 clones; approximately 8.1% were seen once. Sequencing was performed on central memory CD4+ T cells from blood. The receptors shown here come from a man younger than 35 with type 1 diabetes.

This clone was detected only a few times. CDR3 region: CAIRGSSGYNEQFF. The CDR3 bases are TGTGCCATCAGGGGGTCTAGCGGTTACAATGAGCAGTTCTTC. The genes are TRBV10-3 and TRBJ2-1, with TRBD2 identical over 7 bases. This CDR3 is 14 amino acids long. Germline values: CDR1 ENHRY, CDR2 SYGVKD. V lost 6 bases to trimming and J lost 4 bases; unmatched junction nucleotides: 6.

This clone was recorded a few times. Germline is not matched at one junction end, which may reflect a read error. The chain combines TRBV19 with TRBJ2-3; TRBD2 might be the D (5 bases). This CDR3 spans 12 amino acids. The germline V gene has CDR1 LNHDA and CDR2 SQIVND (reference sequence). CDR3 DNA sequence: TGTGCCAGTAGTTCTAGCACATATACGCAGTATTTT. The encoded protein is CASSSSTYTQYF.

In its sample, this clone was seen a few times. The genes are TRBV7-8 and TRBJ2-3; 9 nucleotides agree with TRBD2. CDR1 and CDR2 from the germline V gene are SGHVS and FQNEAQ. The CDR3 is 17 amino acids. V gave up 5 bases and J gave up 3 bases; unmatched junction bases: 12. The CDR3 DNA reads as TGTGCCAGCAGCCCAATCGCTAGCGGGGCAAGGACAGATACGCAGTATTTT. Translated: CASSPIASGARTDTQYF.

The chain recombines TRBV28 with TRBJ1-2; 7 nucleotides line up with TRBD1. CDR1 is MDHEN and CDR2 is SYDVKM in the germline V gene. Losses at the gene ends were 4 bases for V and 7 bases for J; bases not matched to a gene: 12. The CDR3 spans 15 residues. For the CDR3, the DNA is TGTGCCAGCAGTTCACAATCCACAGGGGTAGGTGGCTACACCTTC. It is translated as CASSSQSTGVGGYTF.

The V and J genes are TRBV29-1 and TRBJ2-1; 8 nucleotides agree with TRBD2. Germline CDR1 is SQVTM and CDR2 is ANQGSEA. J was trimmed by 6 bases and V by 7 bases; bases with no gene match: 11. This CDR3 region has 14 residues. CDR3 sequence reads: CSAVTGTSSNEQFF. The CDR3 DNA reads TGCAGCGCCGTTACCGGGACTAGTTCCAATGAGCAGTTCTTC.

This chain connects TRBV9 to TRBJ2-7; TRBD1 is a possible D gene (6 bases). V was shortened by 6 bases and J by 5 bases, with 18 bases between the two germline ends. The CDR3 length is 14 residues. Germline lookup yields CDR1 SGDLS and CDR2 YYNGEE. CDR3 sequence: CASTKTGSSDEQYF. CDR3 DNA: TGTGCCAGCACAAAAACAGGGAGTTCGGACGAGCAGTACTTC. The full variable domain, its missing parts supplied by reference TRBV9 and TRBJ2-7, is DSGVTQTPKHLITATGQRVTLRCSPRSGDLSVYWYQQSLDQGLQFLIQYYNGEERAKGNILERFSAQQFPDLHSELNLSSLELGDSALYFCASTKTGSSDEQYFGPGTRLTVT.

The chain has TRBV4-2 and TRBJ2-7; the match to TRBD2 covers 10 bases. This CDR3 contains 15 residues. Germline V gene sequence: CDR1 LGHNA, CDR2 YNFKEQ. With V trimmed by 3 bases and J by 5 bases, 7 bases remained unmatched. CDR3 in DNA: TGTGCCAGCAGCCAGCTAGCGGGAGAATTCGACGAGCAGTACTTC. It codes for CASSQLAGEFDEQYF.